Following are 30 T cell receptor beta chains from one sample sequenced in a study of Graves' ophthalmopathy and Graves' hyperthyroidism. RNA transcripts served as template for amplifying TCR beta CDR3 sequences. First-round RT-PCR relied on HTBI primers, and a second-round multiplex PCR came next. A single record per CDR3 protein comes from TCRdb applying MiXCR to the multiplex PCR reads. Among 40,000 or so distinct CDR3 sequences listed, roughly half were seen once. The sequencing input was peripheral blood. These receptors came from an adult man with Graves' ophthalmopathy.

Notes on this clonotype: A much larger clone differs by one base, so this may be a read error. The CDR3 region is CASSLGRELYEQYF. CDR3 coding DNA: TGTGCCAGCAGTTTAGGGAGGGAGCTATACGAGCAGTACTTC. The chain recombines TRBV27 with TRBJ2-5; 7 bases agree with TRBD2. TRBJ2-7 matches the DNA end more closely, so the J call is doubtful. This CDR3 is built from 14 residues. In germline, CDR1 is MNHEY, CDR2 SMNVEV (reference sequence).

By share, this clonotype counts as medium-sized. The V call is TRBV29-1, the J call TRBJ1-1; no firm D call. Trimming pared 1 base from V and 0 bases from J, leaving 9 bases between. The CDR3 loop spans 14 amino acids. Germline V gene data show CDR1 as SQVTM and CDR2 as ANQGSEA. Here the CDR3 DNA reads TGCAGCGTTGAAGCGTCACAGCTGAACACTGAAGCTTTCTTT. It codes for CSVEASQLNTEAFF.

This sequence joins TRBV9 and TRBJ2-7, with D maybe TRBD2 (6 bases). The CDR3 runs to 14 residues. The V gene's germline CDR1 is SGDLS and CDR2 YYNGEE. V was pared by 0 bases and J by 7 bases, with 14 bases between. The CDR3 DNA sequence: TGTGCCAGCAGCGTAGGGGGACTGGAAGGGGAGCAGTACTTC. It encodes CASSVGGLEGEQYF.

This clonotype showed up many times. V is TRBV3-1 and J is TRBJ2-7; no firm D call. V was pared by 6 bases and J by 0 bases, with 15 bases between. The CDR3 is 15 amino acids. CDR1 is LGHDT, CDR2 YNNKEL, per germline (reference sequence). CDR3 region: CASSPGFGSSYEQYF. As DNA, the CDR3 is TGTGCCAGCAGTCCTGGTTTCGGAAGCTCCTACGAGCAGTACTTC.

V and J are TRBV20-1 and TRBJ2-7; 9 positions match TRBD2. CDR3 size: 13 residues. Germline trimming cut 1 base from V and 3 bases from J; bases unmatched to any gene: 1. In germline, CDR1 is DFQATT, CDR2 SNEGSKA (reference sequence). The CDR3 bases are TGCAGTGCTAGAGGACTAGCGGACTACGAGCAGTACTTC. It is translated as CSARGLADYEQYF.

As to this clonotype: At one of its ends the junction is not consistent with the germline gene, which may arise from a read error. The chain employs TRBV5-8 and TRBJ2-3; D tentatively fits TRBD1 or TRBD2 (6 bases each). The CDR3 contains 16 residues. Germline CDR1 reads SGHTS; CDR2 reads YDEGEE. In DNA form, the CDR3 reads TGTGCCAGCTGCTTGAGGGGGGCAGGTAGCACAGCTACGCAGTATTTT. It encodes CASCLRGAGSTATQYF.

With respect to this clonotype: This CDR3 is missing its conserved last phenylalanine or tryptophan, likely due to a read error. The rearrangement links TRBV5-1 to TRBJ2-7, with D perhaps matching TRBD2 (5 bases). With 2 bases removed from V and 7 bases from J, the gap between germline ends came to 19 bases. The CDR3 extends over 15 amino acids. From germline, CDR1 is SGHRS and CDR2 YFSETQ. CDR3 residues: CASSLAVDRTGEQYS. CDR3 coding DNA: TGCGCCAGCAGCTTAGCTGTGGATCGAACGGGGGAGCAGTACTCC.

This clonotype was observed at least ten times. For the CDR3, the DNA is TGTGCCAGCAGTTTAGAAGGCTATGGCTACACCTTC. Translating it yields CASSLEGYGYTF. V gene TRBV12-3 or TRBV12-4 combines with J gene TRBJ1-2; D is undetermined. This CDR3 has 12 residues. Trimming took off 1 base at V and 4 bases at J, with 4 bases between the two ends.

The chain has TRBV9 and TRBJ2-2, with TRBD1 matching over 7 bases. Germline V gene lookup returns CDR1 SGDLS and CDR2 YYNGEE. The J segment lost 2 bases and the V segment lost 4 bases, leaving 8 bases of the junction unmatched. The CDR3 length is 16 residues. CDR3 sequence reads: CASSRADRPNTGELFF. DNA for the CDR3: TGTGCCAGCAGCCGCGCGGACAGGCCTAACACCGGGGAGCTGTTTTTT.

This clonotype came up many times. The chain recombines TRBV11-2 with TRBJ2-2, with D tentatively TRBD1 or TRBD2 (5 bases each). Germline V gene data show CDR1 as SGHAT and CDR2 as FQNNGV. V gave up 2 bases and J gave up 0 bases, with 10 bases separating them. The CDR3 totals 16 residues. CDR3 region: CASSLNLGANTGELFF. The CDR3, as DNA: TGTGCCAGCAGCTTAAATCTGGGGGCGAACACCGGGGAGCTGTTTTTT.

The chain links TRBV28 to TRBJ2-7; no firm D call. The CDR3 consists of 10 residues. The germline V and J ends were trimmed by 4 bases and 7 bases, with 5 bases remaining between them. Germline CDR1 is MDHEN and CDR2 is SYDVKM. In DNA, the CDR3 is TGTGCCAGCAGTTCGAATGAGCAGTACTTC. Its translation is CASSSNEQYF.

Comments on this clonotype: A read error may account for a junction end that differs from germline. The rearrangement uses TRBV20-1 and TRBJ1-5, with 8 bases matching TRBD1. Germline V gene lookup returns CDR1 DFQATT and CDR2 SNEGSKA (reference sequence). This CDR3 comprises 17 residues. CDR3 DNA sequence: TGCAGTGCTAGGCTGACAGGGGCGTGGGGTAGCAATCATCCCCAGCATTTT. Translating it yields CSARLTGAWGSNHPQHF.

Note on this clonotype: Mismatch with germline at one junction end may stem from a read error. The gene calls are TRBV5-1 and TRBJ2-3; D possibly matches TRBD1 or TRBD2 (5 bases each). CDR1 and CDR2 (germline): SGHRS, YFSETQ. CDR3 length: 13 amino acids. The CDR3 DNA is TGTGCCAGCAGCCCGGGACCCACAGATACGCAGTATTTT. Translated, it gives CASSPGPTDTQYF.

This chain joins TRBV20-1 and TRBJ2-7; a weak D match, TRBD1 (6 bases). V gave up 0 bases and J gave up 2 bases, with 8 bases separating them. The CDR3 runs 13 residues. CDR1 DFQATT and CDR2 SNEGSKA come from the germline V gene (reference sequence). CDR3 in DNA: TGCAGTGCTAGAGATACAGGGACCTACGAGCAGTACTTC. Translation: CSARDTGTYEQYF.

The CDR3 DNA reads TGTGCCAGCAGTTTTAGTACAGGGGGCTGGTCAGATACGCAGTATTTT. Translating gives CASSFSTGGWSDTQYF. This chain connects TRBV28 to TRBJ2-3; 9 bases align to TRBD1. Germline V gene lookup returns CDR1 MDHEN and CDR2 SYDVKM. V lost 3 bases to trimming and J lost 4 bases; unmatched junction nucleotides: 8. CDR3 length: 16 amino acids.

The rearrangement uses TRBV24-1 and TRBJ2-3; D is possibly TRBD2 (6 bases). This CDR3 contains 14 residues. Trimming removed 1 base at V and 11 bases at J, with 15 bases between. CDR1 and CDR2 (germline): KGHDR, SFDVKD. The CDR3 sequence is CATSDFGGYNEQYF. The CDR3 DNA sequence: TGTGCCACCAGTGATTTCGGGGGATACAATGAGCAGTATTTT.

Ten or more counts support this clonotype. A read error may be the cause here, since a much bigger clone is one base away. V gene TRBV5-1 combines with J gene TRBJ2-7, with TRBD2 identical over 14 bases. CDR1 SGHRS and CDR2 YFSETQ come from the germline V gene. The CDR3 length is 15 residues. V trimming: 4 bases; J trimming: 2 bases; junction bases outside the gene matches: 2. CDR3 loop: CASSPTSGRAYEQYF. CDR3 sequence (DNA): TGCGCCAGCAGCCCGACTAGCGGGAGGGCCTACGAGCAGTACTTC. The whole variable domain, filled in from reference TRBV5-1 and TRBJ2-7, reads KAGVTQTPRYLIKTRGQQVTLSCSPISGHRSVSWYQQTPGQGLQFLFEYFSETQRNKGNFPGRFSGRQFSNSRSEMNVSTLELGDSALYLCASSPTSGRAYEQYFGPGTRLTVT.

This clonotype was recorded only once. An end of the junction differs from the germline gene, which may be a read error. The rearrangement uses TRBV7-2 and TRBJ2-2; D might be TRBD1 or TRBD2, each matching 6 bases. The CDR3 runs to 16 residues. The V gene's germline CDR1 is SGHTA and CDR2 FQGNSA. Written as DNA, the CDR3 is TGTGCCAGCAGCTTAGTTTCAGGGGTAGTGGGCGGGGAGCTGCTTTTT. It encodes CASSLVSGVVGGELLF.

This clonotype was seen at least ten times. The V and J genes are TRBV4-2 and TRBJ1-3, with D uncertain. Trimming shortened V by 4 bases and J by 7 bases, and 14 bases separated the two germline ends. Germline V gene sequence: CDR1 LGHNA, CDR2 YNFKEQ. This CDR3 has 14 amino acids. The CDR3 sequence is CASSPLGSWNTIYF. Written as DNA, the CDR3 is TGTGCCAGCAGCCCCCTCGGGTCTTGGAACACCATATATTTT.

This clonotype was counted ten times or more. V and J are TRBV7-9 and TRBJ2-1; tentatively, D is TRBD2 (6 bases). CDR1 and CDR2 from the germline V gene are SEHNR and FQNEAQ (reference sequence). Trimming pared 0 bases from V and 1 base from J, leaving 10 bases between. The CDR3 extends over 16 amino acids. The CDR3 bases are TGTGCCAGCAGCTTAGCGTTTAGCGGATCCTACAATGAGCAGTTCTTC. Its protein is CASSLAFSGSYNEQFF.

As for this clonotype: Since no conserved phenylalanine or tryptophan closes the CDR3, a read error is the likely cause. The chain links TRBV2 to TRBJ2-3, with 7 bases lining up with TRBD2. V dropped 7 bases and J dropped 0; count of bases not matched to a gene: 7. CDR1 is SNHLY, CDR2 FYNNEI, per germline. The CDR3 has 15 residues. The CDR3 region has the DNA TGTGCCAGCACTCGGGACTACCCTAGCACAGATACGCAGTATCTT. Amino acid sequence: CASTRDYPSTDTQYL.

A note on this clonotype: A read error may explain this, as a much larger clone is one base away. Likely a read error: the CDR3 ends without its conserved phenylalanine or tryptophan. The genes are TRBV6-2 or TRBV6-3 and TRBJ1-5; possibly TRBD1 for D (5 bases). Between the trimmed V and J ends, which lost 3 bases and 9 bases, there was a span of 18 bases. This CDR3 spans 15 amino acids. Germline-derived CDR1 and CDR2 are MNHEY and SVGEGT. CDR3 residues: CASSYRIGAPWPQHL. In DNA, the CDR3 is TGTGCCAGCAGTTATCGGATAGGGGCCCCTTGGCCCCAGCATCTT.

Concerning this clonotype: The conserved phenylalanine or tryptophan is not found at the CDR3 terminus, so this likely reflects a read error. V and J are TRBV9 and TRBJ2-2; D is unresolved. The V gene lost 1 base and the J gene lost 8 bases, with 12 bases spanning the gap. Germline-derived CDR1 and CDR2 are SGDLS and YYNGEE. CDR3 length: 14 residues. CDR3 DNA sequence: TGTGCCAGCAGCGTACCAGAGCTCAGAGGGGAGCTGTTTATT. As protein: CASSVPELRGELFI.

The sample holds a few counts of this clonotype. The chain has TRBV30 and TRBJ1-1; D unclear. This CDR3 comprises 14 residues. CDR1 is GTSNPN, CDR2 SVGIG, per germline (reference sequence). V shed 2 bases and J shed 4 bases, with 14 bases lying between them. The CDR3 protein is CAWSPTPGGTEAFF. Written as DNA, the CDR3 is TGTGCCTGGAGTCCAACTCCGGGAGGCACTGAAGCTTTCTTT. Drawing the rest from reference TRBV30 and TRBJ1-1, the complete variable domain is SQTIHQWPATLVQPVGSPLSLECTVEGTSNPNLYWYRQAAGRGLQLLFYSVGIGQISSEVPQNLSASRPQDRQFILSSKKLLLSDSGFYLCAWSPTPGGTEAFFGQGTRLTVV.

This clonotype was seen at least ten times. The gene calls are TRBV5-1 and TRBJ2-7; D tentatively fits TRBD1 or TRBD2 (5 bases each). This CDR3 has 16 residues. Trimming took 4 bases from V and 2 from J, leaving 19 bases between them. Germline lookup yields CDR1 SGHRS and CDR2 YFSETQ. CDR3: CASSPGGGGTPYEQYF. Here the CDR3 DNA reads TGCGCCAGCAGCCCCGGTGGTGGGGGTACCCCCTACGAGCAGTACTTC. Combining the CDR3 with reference TRBV5-1 and TRBJ2-7 gives the whole variable domain KAGVTQTPRYLIKTRGQQVTLSCSPISGHRSVSWYQQTPGQGLQFLFEYFSETQRNKGNFPGRFSGRQFSNSRSEMNVSTLELGDSALYLCASSPGGGGTPYEQYFGPGTRLTVT.

Points on this clonotype: No conserved phenylalanine or tryptophan ends this CDR3, so it is likely a read error. No DNA is shown, since the ends of the CDR3 on it are uncertain; the CDR3 is the one TCRdb lists. V is TRBV19 and J is TRBJ1-1. Per germline, CDR1 LNHDA and CDR2 SQIVND (reference sequence). Termini included, the CDR3 measures 16 amino acids. CDR3: CASSPQERDLNPEALL.

V usage is TRBV10-3 and J usage is TRBJ1-6, with 10 positions matching TRBD1. Germline-derived CDR1 and CDR2 are ENHRY and SYGVKD. With 6 bases clipped from V and 7 bases from J, the junction kept 3 bases outside the gene matches. The length of the CDR3 is 14 residues. CDR3 residues: CAISVGQGNSPLHF. In nucleotides, the CDR3 is TGTGCCATCAGCGTGGGACAGGGGAATTCACCCCTCCACTTT.

In its sample, this clonotype was seen many times. CDR3 amino acids: CASSRLGSGVDTQYF. For the CDR3, the DNA is TGTGCCAGTAGTAGGCTCGGCTCAGGAGTAGATACGCAGTATTTT. The chain uses TRBV19 and TRBJ2-3; no clear D gene. The V and J ends lost 4 bases and 5 bases respectively, with 16 bases between them. This CDR3 has 15 residues. The germline V gene encodes CDR1 LNHDA and CDR2 SQIVND (reference sequence). The full variable domain, with the rest looked up from reference TRBV19 and TRBJ2-3, is DGGITQSPKYLFRKEGQNVTLSCEQNLNHDAMYWYRQDPGQGLRLIYYSQIVNDFQKGDIAEGYSVSREKKESFPLTVTSAQKNPTAFYLCASSRLGSGVDTQYFGPGTRLTVL.

This clonotype showed up many times. The V gene is TRBV15, the J gene TRBJ2-3; TRBD2 agrees at 8 bases. CDR3 length: 17 amino acids. Germline V lookup: CDR1 LNHNV, CDR2 YYDKDF (reference sequence). The V gene end was trimmed by 6 bases and the J gene end by 0 bases; junction bases not matched to a gene: 11. The CDR3 spells CATRSRGGGTSTDTQYF. CDR3 nucleotides: TGTGCCACCAGGAGTCGGGGCGGGGGGACTAGCACAGATACGCAGTATTTT.

The rearrangement links TRBV7-2 to TRBJ2-1; the match to TRBD2 covers 14 bases. The CDR3 is made up of 16 amino acids. V trimming: 4 bases; J trimming: 8 bases; junction bases outside the gene matches: 7. Per the germline V gene, CDR1 is SGHTA and CDR2 is FQGNSA. CDR3 bases: TGTGCCAGCAGCTCCCGACTAGCGGGGGGGCGCGATGAGCAGTTCTTC. This codes for CASSSRLAGGRDEQFF.